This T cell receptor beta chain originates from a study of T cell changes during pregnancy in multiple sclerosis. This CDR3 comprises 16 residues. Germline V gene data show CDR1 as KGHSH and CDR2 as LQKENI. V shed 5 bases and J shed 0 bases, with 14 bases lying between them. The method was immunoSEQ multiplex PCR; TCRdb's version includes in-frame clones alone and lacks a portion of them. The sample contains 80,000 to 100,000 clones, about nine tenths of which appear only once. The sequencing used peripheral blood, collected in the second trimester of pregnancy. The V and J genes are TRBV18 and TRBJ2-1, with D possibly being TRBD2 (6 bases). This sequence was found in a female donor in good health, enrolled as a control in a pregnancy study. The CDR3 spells CASSTRDGSSYNEQFF. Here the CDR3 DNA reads TGTGCCAGCTCAACCCGGGACGGGAGCTCCTACAATGAGCAGTTCTTC. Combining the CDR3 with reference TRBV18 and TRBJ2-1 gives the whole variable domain NAGVMQNPRHLVRRRGQEARLRCSPMKGHSHVYWYRQLPEEGLKFMVYLQKENIIDESGMPKERFSAEFPKEGPSILRIQQVVRGDSAAYFCASSTRDGSSYNEQFFGPGTRLTVL.